Sequencing of this T cell receptor (beta chain) was carried out in a study of T-cell reconstitution after alpha-beta-depleted transplantation in children. Unique molecular identifiers were incorporated into the prepared TCRbeta library. One entry per CDR3 protein results from TCRdb running MiXCR on the PCR reads. The sample shows around 530,000 distinct CDR3 sequences, less than 35% of them seen only once. This CDR3 contains 12 residues. With 2 bases removed from V and 5 bases from J, the gap between germline ends came to 6 bases. Germline assignment: CDR1 LGHNT and CDR2 FRNRAP. This clonotype was counted between two and nine times.

This receptor was obtained from a human donor who donated a stem cell graft to a child with aplastic anemia. J is TRBJ2-5 and V is TRBV12-5; D is ambiguous. This specimen was PBMCs from the stem cell graft donor, taken from the stem cell graft. The CDR3 is CASGLPLETQYF. For the CDR3, the DNA is TGTGCTAGTGGTTTGCCCCTCGAGACCCAGTACTTC.